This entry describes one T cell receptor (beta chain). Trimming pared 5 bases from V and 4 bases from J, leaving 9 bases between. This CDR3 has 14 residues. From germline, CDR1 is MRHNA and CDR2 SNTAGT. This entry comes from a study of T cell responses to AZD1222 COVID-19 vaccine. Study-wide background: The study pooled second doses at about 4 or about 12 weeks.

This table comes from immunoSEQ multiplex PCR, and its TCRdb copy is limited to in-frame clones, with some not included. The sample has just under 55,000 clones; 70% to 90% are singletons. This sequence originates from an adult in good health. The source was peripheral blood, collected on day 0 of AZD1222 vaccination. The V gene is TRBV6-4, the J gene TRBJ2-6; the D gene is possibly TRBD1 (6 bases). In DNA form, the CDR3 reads TGTGCCAGCAGTCGGACAGTCGGGGCCAACGTCCTGACTTTC. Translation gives CASSRTVGANVLTF.